The clone carrying this T cell receptor (beta chain) showed up just a few times. Sequenced by immunoSEQ multiplex PCR; TCRdb stores in-frame clones only, minus some. The sample has about 680,000 clones, 70% to 90% seen once. This record comes from a study of Ad26.COV2.S vaccination and SARS-CoV-2 variants. As to treatment: around 19 received Ad26.COV2.S at low or high dose, single or two shots; 5 received placebo; per-sample allocation not given. The study sampled participants on day 63 after the first vaccine or placebo injection. Germline V gene sequence: CDR1 SGHNT, CDR2 YYREEE (reference sequence). The CDR3 has 14 amino acids. With 1 base clipped from V and 13 bases from J, the junction kept 5 bases outside the gene matches.

Sequenced here: peripheral blood, sampled in a trial of Ad26.COV2.S vaccine versus placebo. The rearrangement joins TRBV5-4 to TRBJ1-6; 10 nucleotides align to TRBD1. The sequence was obtained from a person aged 18-60 years who received the Ad26.COV2.S COVID-19 vaccine or a placebo. The CDR3 loop reads CASSLPGTGVPLHF. The CDR3 coding sequence is TGTGCCAGCAGCTTGCCCGGGACAGGGGTCCCCCTCCACTTT.